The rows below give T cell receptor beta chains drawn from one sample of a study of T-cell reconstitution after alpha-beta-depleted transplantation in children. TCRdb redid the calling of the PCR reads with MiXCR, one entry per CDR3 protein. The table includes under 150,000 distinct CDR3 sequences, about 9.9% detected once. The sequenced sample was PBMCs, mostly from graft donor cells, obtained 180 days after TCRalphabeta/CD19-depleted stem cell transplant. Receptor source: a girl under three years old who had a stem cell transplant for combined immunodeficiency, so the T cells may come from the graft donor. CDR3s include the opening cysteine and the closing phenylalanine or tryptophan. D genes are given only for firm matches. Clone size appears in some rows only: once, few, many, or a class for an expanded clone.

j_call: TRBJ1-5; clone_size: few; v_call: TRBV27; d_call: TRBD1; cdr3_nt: TGTGCCAGCAGTTTAAGCGGGACAGGGCTTCAGCCCCAGCATTTT; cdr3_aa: CASSLSGTGLQPQHF
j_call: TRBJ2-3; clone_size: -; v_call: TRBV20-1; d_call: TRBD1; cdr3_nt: TGCAGTGCTAGCCAAGACAGGGGGCGCACAGATACGCAGTATTTT; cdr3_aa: CSASQDRGRTDTQYF
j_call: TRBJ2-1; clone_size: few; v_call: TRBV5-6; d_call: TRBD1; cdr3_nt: TGTGCCAGCAGCTTGGCAGGGACAGGGGTACACAATGAGCAGTTCTTC; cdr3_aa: CASSLAGTGVHNEQFF
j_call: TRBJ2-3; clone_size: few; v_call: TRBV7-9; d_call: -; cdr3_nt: TGTGCCAGCAGCTTAGGCCTCCGAGACCGAGATACGCAGTATTTT; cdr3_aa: CASSLGLRDRDTQYF
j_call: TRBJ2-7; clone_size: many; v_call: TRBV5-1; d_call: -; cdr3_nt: TGCGCCAGCAGCTTGGCCATGGGCTACGAGCAGTACTTC; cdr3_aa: CASSLAMGYEQYF
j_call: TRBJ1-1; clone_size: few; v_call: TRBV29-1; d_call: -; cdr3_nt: TGCAGCGTGATTTTGGGGGGAAACACTGAAGCTTTCTTT; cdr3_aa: CSVILGGNTEAFF
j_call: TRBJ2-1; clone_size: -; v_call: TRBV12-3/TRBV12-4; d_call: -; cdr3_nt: TGTGCCAGCATCCTGGGCCTCTCCCCCTACAATGAGCAGTTCTTC; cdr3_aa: CASILGLSPYNEQFF
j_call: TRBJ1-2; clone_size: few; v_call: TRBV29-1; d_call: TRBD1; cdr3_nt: TGCAGCGTTAATTCCCGGACAGGACTCTGCTTCTTC; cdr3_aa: CSVNSRTGLCFF
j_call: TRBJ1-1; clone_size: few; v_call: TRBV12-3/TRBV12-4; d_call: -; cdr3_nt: TGTGCCAGCAGTTTAGAGGCCGGGGCCACTGAAGCTTTCTTT; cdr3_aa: CASSLEAGATEAFF
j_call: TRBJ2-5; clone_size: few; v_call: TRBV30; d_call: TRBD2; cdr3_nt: TGTGCCTGGAGTGTCGGACTAGTAAGGGGACAAGAGACCCAGTACTTC; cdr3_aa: CAWSVGLVRGQETQYF
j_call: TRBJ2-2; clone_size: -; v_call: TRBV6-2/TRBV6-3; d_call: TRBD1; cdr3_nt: TGTGCCAGCAGTTTCTTTCGTCGGACAGGGAGTATCGGGGAGCTGTTTTTT; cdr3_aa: CASSFFRRTGSIGELFF
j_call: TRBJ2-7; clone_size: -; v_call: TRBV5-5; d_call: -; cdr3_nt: TGTGCCAGCAGCTGGGGGCGTTGGACTACCTCCTACGAGCAGTACTTC; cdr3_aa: CASSWGRWTTSYEQYF
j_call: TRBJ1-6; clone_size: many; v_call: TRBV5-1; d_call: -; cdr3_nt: TGCGCCAGCAGCTTGGCTTTTAGGAATGATTCACCCCTCCACTTT; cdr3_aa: CASSLAFRNDSPLHF
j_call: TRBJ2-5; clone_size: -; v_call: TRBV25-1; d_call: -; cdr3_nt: TGTGCCAGCAGTGAGACAGTGAATCAAGAGACCCAGTACTTC; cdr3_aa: CASSETVNQETQYF
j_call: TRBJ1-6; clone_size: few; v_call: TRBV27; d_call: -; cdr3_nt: TGTGCCAGCAGATTCGGGGGGACAAATTCACCCCTCCACTTT; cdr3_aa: CASRFGGTNSPLHF
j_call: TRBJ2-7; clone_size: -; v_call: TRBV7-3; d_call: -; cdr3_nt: TGTGCCAGCAGCCCCGGGCCAGGGCCCACCTACGAGCAGTACTTC; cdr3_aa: CASSPGPGPTYEQYF
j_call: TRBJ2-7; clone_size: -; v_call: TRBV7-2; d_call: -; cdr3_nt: TGTGCCAGCAGCTCCTCGGGTGTCCCCTCCTACGAGCATTACTTC; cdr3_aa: CASSSSGVPSYEHYF
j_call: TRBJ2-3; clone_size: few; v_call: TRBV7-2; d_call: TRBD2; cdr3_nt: TGTGCCAGCAGCTTGCACTGGACTAGATCAGATACGCAGTATTTT; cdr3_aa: CASSLHWTRSDTQYF
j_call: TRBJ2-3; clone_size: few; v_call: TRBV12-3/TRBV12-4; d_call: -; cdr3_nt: TGTGCCAGCAGTCGCCGAAGTCCCACCGATACGCAGTATTTT; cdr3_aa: CASSRRSPTDTQYF
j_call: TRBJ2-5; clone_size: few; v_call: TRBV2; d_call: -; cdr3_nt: TGTGCCAGCAGGGGGTTAGAGACCCAGTACTTC; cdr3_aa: CASRGLETQYF
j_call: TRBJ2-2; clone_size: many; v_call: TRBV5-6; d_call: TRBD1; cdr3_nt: TGTGCCAGCAGCCTCGGGACAGGTCTACCCGGGGAGCTGTTTTTT; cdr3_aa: CASSLGTGLPGELFF
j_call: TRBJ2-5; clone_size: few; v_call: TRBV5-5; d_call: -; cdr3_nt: TGTGCCAGCAGCTCGCGGACAGTATGGGAAGAGACCCAGTACTTC; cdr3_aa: CASSSRTVWEETQYF
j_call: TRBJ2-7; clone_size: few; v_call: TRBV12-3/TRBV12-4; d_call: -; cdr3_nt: TGTGCCAGCACCATGGGGGGAGTTCAAAGCTCCTACGAGCAGTACTTC; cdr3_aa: CASTMGGVQSSYEQYF
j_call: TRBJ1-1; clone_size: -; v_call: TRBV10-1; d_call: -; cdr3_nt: TGCGCCAGCAGTGAGTTTCCAAGTATCATGAACACTGAAGCTTTCTTT; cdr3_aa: CASSEFPSIMNTEAFF
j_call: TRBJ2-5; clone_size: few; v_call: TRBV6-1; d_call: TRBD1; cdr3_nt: TGTGCCAGCAGCTGGACAGGGGGCCAAGAGACCCAGTACTTC; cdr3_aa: CASSWTGGQETQYF
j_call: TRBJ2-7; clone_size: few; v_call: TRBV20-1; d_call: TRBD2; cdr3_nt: TGCAGTGCTAGTAGGCTAGCGGGACACTCCTACGAGCAGTACTTC; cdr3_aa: CSASRLAGHSYEQYF
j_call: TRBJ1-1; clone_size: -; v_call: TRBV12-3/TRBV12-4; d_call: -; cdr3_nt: TGTGCCAGCAGTTTACAACAAGTGAACACTGAAGCTTTCTTT; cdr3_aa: CASSLQQVNTEAFF
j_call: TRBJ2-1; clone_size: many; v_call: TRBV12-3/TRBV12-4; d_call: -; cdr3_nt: TGTGCCAGCAGTTTAAGGTTTATCGGGAGTAAAAATGAGCAGTTCTTC; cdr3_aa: CASSLRFIGSKNEQFF
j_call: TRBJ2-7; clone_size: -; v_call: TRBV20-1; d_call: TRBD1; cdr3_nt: TGCAGTGCCCCGAAAGGGGACAGGGACGAGCAGTACTTC; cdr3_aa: CSAPKGDRDEQYF
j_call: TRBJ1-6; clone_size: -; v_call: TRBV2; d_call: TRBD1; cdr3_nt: TGTGCCAGCAGGGTCCGGGACAGGGGGATTTCACCCCTCCACTTT; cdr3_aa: CASRVRDRGISPLHF
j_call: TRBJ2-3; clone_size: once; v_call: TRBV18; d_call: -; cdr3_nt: TGTGCCAGCTCACAGTACTTTCGAGGGTCCACAGATACGCAGTATTTT; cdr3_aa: CASSQYFRGSTDTQYF
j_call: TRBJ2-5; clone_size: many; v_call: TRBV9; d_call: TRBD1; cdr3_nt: TGTGCCAGCAGCGTAGCGGGACAGGGCCGGACCCAGTACTTC; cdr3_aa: CASSVAGQGRTQYF
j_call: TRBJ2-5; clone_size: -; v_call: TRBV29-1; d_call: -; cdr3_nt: TGCAGCGTTCTTGGGGCCAGTAGGGAAGAGACCCAGTACTTC; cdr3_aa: CSVLGASREETQYF
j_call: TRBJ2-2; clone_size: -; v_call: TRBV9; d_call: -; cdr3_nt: TGTGCCAGCCGCGAGGGGGGCAACACCGGGGAGCTGTTTTTT; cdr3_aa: CASREGGNTGELFF
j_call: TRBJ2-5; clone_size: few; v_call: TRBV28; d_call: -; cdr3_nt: TGTGCCAGCAGTTTATTAACGGGGGAAGAGACCCAGTACTTC; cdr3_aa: CASSLLTGEETQYF
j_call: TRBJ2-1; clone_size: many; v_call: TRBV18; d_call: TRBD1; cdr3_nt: TGTGCCAGCTCACCACCGAAGTGGACAGGGTACAATGAGCAGTTCTTC; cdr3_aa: CASSPPKWTGYNEQFF
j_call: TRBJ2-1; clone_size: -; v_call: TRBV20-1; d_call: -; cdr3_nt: TGCAGTGCTAGAGTGGGACTTCCTAGCTCCTACAATGAGCAGTTCTTC; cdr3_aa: CSARVGLPSSYNEQFF
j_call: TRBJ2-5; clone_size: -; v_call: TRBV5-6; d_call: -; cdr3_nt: TGTGCCAGCAGCGCACTAAACAGCCAAGAGACCCAGTACTTC; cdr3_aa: CASSALNSQETQYF
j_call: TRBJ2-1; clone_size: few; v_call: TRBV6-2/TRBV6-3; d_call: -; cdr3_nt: TGTGCCAGCAGACTCAGGGGATCCTACAATGAGCAGTTCTTC; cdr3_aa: CASRLRGSYNEQFF
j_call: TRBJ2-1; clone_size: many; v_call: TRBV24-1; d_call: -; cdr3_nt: TGTGCCACCAGTGATTCTTCACGGGGGAGCTCCTACAATGAGCAGTTCTTC; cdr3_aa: CATSDSSRGSSYNEQFF
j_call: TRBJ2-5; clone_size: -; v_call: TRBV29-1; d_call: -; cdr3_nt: TGCAGCTTGAGGCACTCCTGGGCAGAGACCCAGTACTTC; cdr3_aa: CSLRHSWAETQYF
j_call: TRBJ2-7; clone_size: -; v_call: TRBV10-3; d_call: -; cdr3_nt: TGTGCCATCAGTGAGATTTACGAGCAGTACTTC; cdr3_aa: CAISEIYEQYF
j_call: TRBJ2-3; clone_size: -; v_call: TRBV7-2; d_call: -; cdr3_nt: TGTGCCAGCAGCTTAATCACAGATACGCAGTATTTT; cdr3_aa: CASSLITDTQYF
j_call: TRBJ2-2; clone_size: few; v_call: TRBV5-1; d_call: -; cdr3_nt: TGCGCCAGCAGACCTGATACGGGGGCGACCGGGGAGCTGTTTTTT; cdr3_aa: CASRPDTGATGELFF
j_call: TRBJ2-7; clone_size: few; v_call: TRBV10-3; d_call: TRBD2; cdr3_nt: TGTGCCATCAGTTCTCTAGCGGGAGGAACCTACGAGCAGTACTTC; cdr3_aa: CAISSLAGGTYEQYF
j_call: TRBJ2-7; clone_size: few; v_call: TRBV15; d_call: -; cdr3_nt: TGTGCCACCAGCGCAGACAGCCGACTTTCCTACGAGCAGTACTTC; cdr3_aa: CATSADSRLSYEQYF
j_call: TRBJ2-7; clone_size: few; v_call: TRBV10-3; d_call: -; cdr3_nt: TGTGCCATCAGTGAAGGGAGGACCATCTACGAGCAGTACTTC; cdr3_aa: CAISEGRTIYEQYF
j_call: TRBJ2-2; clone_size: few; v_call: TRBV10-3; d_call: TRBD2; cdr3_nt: TGTGCCATCAGAAACTCTACCGGGACTAAAAAGAACACCGGGGAGCTGTTTTTT; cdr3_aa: CAIRNSTGTKKNTGELFF
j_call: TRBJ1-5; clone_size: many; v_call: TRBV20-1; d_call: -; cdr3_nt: TGCAGTGTGGGAATGGATAGCAATCAGCCCCAGCATTTT; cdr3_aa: CSVGMDSNQPQHF
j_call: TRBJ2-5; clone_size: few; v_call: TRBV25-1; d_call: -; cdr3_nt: TGTGCCAGCAGTGAATTACGGGGAGGCAAGGAGACCCAGTACTTC; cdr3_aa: CASSELRGGKETQYF
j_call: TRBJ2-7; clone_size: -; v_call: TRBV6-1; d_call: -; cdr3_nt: TGTGCCAGCAGCAGGGACGGACGACTCCACGAGCAGTACTTC; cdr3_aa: CASSRDGRLHEQYF
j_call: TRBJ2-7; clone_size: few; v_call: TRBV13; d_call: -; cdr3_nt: TGTGCCAGCAGCTTACCTCCACGCTACGAGCAGTACTTC; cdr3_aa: CASSLPPRYEQYF
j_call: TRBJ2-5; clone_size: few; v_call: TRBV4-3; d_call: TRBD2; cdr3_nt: TGCGCCAGCAGTCGTACTAGCGGGGGGGCCGTAGGAGAGACCCAGTACTTC; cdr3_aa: CASSRTSGGAVGETQYF